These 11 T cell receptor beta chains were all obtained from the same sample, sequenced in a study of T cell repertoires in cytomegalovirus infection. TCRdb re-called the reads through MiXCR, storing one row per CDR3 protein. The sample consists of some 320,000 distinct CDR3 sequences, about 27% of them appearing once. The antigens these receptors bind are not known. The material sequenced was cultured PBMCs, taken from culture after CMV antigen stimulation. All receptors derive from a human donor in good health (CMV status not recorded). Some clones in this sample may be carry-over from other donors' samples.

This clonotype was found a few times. DNA for the CDR3: TGTGCCACCCAACAATTCATAACAGGAGTGGGCAATCAGCCCCAGCATTTT. It encodes CATQQFITGVGNQPQHF. The chain is built from TRBV19 and TRBJ1-5, with a possible D match to TRBD1 (5 bases). The CDR3 spans 17 residues. Trimming took off 10 bases at V and 2 bases at J, with 24 bases between the two ends. The germline V gene has CDR1 LNHDA and CDR2 SQIVND (reference sequence).

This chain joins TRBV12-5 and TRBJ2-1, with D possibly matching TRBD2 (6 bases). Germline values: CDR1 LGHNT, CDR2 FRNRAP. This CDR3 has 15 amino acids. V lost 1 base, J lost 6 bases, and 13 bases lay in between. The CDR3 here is CASGLEGGFGNEQFF. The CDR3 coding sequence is TGTGCTAGTGGTTTGGAGGGAGGATTTGGCAATGAGCAGTTCTTC.

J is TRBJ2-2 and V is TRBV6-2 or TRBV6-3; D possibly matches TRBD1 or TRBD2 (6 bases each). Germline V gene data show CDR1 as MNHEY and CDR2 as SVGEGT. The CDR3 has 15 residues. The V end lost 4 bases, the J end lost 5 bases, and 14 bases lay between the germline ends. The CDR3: CASSLGGSLTGELFF. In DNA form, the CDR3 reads TGTGCCAGCAGTTTGGGGGGCTCATTGACCGGGGAGCTGTTTTTT.

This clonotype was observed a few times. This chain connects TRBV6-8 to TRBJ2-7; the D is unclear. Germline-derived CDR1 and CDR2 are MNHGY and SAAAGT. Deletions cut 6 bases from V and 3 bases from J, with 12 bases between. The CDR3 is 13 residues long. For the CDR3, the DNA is TGTGCCAGCAGCCCGCTCCAGGACTACGAGCAGTACTTC. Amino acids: CASSPLQDYEQYF.

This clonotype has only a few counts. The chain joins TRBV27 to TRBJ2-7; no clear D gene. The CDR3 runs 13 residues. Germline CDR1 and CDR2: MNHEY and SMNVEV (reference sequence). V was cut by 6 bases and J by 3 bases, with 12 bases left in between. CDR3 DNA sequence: TGTGCCAGCAGCCGGACGGAAGACTACGAGCAGTACTTC. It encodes CASSRTEDYEQYF.

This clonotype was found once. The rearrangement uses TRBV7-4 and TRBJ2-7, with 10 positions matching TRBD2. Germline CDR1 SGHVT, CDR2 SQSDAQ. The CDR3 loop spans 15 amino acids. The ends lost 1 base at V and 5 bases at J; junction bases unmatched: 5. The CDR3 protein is CASSLVAGGGDEQYF. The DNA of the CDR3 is TGTGCCAGCAGCTTAGTAGCGGGAGGAGGGGACGAGCAGTACTTC.

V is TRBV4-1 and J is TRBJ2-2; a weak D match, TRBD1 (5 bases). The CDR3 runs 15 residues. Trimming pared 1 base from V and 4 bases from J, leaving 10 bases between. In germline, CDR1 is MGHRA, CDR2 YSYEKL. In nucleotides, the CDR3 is TGCGCCAGCAGCCAAGGCAGGGCACCCACCGGGGAGCTGTTTTTT. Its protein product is CASSQGRAPTGELFF.

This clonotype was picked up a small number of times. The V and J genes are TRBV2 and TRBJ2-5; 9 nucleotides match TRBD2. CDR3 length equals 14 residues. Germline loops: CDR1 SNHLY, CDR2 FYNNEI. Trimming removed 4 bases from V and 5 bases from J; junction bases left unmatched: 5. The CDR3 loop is CASSGLAGKETQYF. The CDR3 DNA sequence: TGTGCCAGCAGTGGGCTAGCGGGGAAGGAGACCCAGTACTTC. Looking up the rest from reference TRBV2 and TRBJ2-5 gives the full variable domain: EPEVTQTPSHQVTQMGQEVILRCVPISNHLYFYWYRQILGQKVEFLVSFYNNEISEKSEIFDDQFSVERPDGSNFTLKIRSTKLEDSAMYFCASSGLAGKETQYFGPGTRLLVL.

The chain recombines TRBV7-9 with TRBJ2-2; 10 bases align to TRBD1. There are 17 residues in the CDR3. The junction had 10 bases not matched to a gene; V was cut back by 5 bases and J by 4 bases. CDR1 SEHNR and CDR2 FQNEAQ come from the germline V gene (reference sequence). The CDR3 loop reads CASSERQGAMVTGELFF. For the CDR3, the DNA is TGTGCCAGCAGCGAAAGACAGGGGGCCATGGTCACCGGGGAGCTGTTTTTT.

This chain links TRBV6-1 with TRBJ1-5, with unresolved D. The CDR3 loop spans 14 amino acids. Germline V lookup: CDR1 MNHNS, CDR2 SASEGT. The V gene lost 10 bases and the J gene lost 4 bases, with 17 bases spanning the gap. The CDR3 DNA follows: TGTGCCACCCAGTGGGAACAGATAAATCAGCCCCAGCATTTT. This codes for CATQWEQINQPQHF.

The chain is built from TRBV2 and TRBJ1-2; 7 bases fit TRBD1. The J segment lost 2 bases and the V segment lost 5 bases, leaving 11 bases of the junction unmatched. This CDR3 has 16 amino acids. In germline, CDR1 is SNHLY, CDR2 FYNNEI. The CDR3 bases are TGTGCCAGCAGTAAAGAACAGGGGCAGTTAAACTATGGCTACACCTTC. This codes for CASSKEQGQLNYGYTF.